This record concerns one TCR beta chain sequence. It has no known antigen specificity. There are no base qualities to consult, and no much larger clone falls within one base. V lost 0 bases and J lost 2 bases; the stretch between them is 14 bases long. For CDR1 and CDR2, the germline V gene lists KGHSH and LQKENI. There are 16 amino acids in the CDR3, from cysteine to phenylalanine inclusive. Here the CDR3 DNA is all that survives: 48 bases in frame from base 1. These data originate in a study of blood T cell repertoires in COVID-19 (dated by TCRdb to the early 2020s). Concerning the study at large: Samples covering the acute and convalescent phases of COVID-19 were provided by collaborators in the United States, Italy and Spain. The material from the prospective study consisted of cDNA or gDNA derived from T cells, B-cell-depleted T cells, or PBMCs. The dataset comprised deeply sampled blood TCRbeta repertoires from subjects exposed to, actively infected with, or recovered from COVID-19. The repertoires were released in a freely available public database intended as a resource for research on the immune response to SARS-CoV-2. The samples were drawn from two sources: the first 160 participants of the ongoing ImmuneRACE study, and over 1,000 subjects contributed by 6 global collaborators. Nearly every sample came with metadata listing a de-identified subject ID, COVID-19 status, age in years and sex. Where available, HLA class I and class II types were obtained from metadata supplied by the sample provider rather than from assay-based typing. General study outcomes and caveats: The quantity of clinical and demographic metadata differed by source and by participant and was supplied without curation.

In the prospective study, participants were 18 to 89 years old, resided in under 30 geographic areas of the United States, and were enrolled through a virtual design. In the prospective study, cohorts were assigned on the basis of participant-reported clinical history obtained from a screening survey and a study questionnaire. Recovered participants in ImmuneRACE Cohort 3 were defined as having two consecutive negative NP/OP PCR tests, clearance from a healthcare professional, or resolution of symptoms. Each participant in the prospective study had whole blood, serum and a nasopharyngeal or oropharyngeal swab collected by mobile phlebotomists. Over a roughly two-month period, participants in the prospective study had the option of providing additional blood draws and questionnaires. Blood samples from the prospective study were shipped frozen or at room temperature prior to DNA extraction. TCRbeta CDR3 regions were amplified from genomic DNA by means of the immunoSEQ Assay, a bias-controlled multiplex PCR. The study's processing was this. The number of nucleated cells in each sample was estimated by amplification of reference gene primers within the assay. Sequence reads were collapsed and filtered to measure the absolute abundance of every unique TCRbeta CDR3 rearrangement. For each sample, productive Simpson clonality was calculated as the square root of Simpson's diversity index across productive rearrangements. Imported from immuneACCESS, the table was reduced by TCRdb to in-frame sequences with V and J called. These copies leave out some clones; in studies compared against another copy, an unresolved V gene accounts for under half, and the cause of the remainder is not known. V and J calls and clone size come straight from that table; D and trimming were deduced from the DNA. This sample has about 280,000 clones in its table, and 85% of those were observed once. 2.5% of the sample comes from the top ten.

The sequence came from a woman aged 50 to 65 who had recovered from COVID-19. This receptor chain uses TRBV18 and TRBJ2-7; tentative D gene TRBD2, with 6 bases matching. Material for sequencing was PBMCs or T cells enriched from blood (not recorded which). Read as DNA, the sequence is TGTGCCAGCTCACCACCGGAGGGCGACCTTCCCTACGAGCAGTACTTC. It encodes CASSPPEGDLPYEQYF. The full variable domain, completed from the reference TRBV18 and TRBJ2-7 proteins outside the CDR3, reads NAGVMQNPRHLVRRRGQEARLRCSPMKGHSHVYWYRQLPEEGLKFMVYLQKENIIDESGMPKERFSAEFPKEGPSILRIQQVVRGDSAAYFCASSPPEGDLPYEQYFGPGTRLTVT.